A selection of T cell receptor beta chains follows, all from one sample in a study of STAT3 mutations in large granular lymphocyte leukemia. The repertoire was sequenced with immunoSEQ multiplex PCR; TCRdb's copy has only in-frame clones and lacks some. The data contain 17,000 or so clones, around 92% of them singletons. The sample consisted of peripheral blood mononuclear cells. The receptor source for this set is a man aged 60-69 years with T-cell large granular lymphocyte leukemia. Some clones in this sample may be carry-over from other donors' samples. CDR3s include the opening cysteine and the closing phenylalanine or tryptophan. D genes are given only for firm matches. Only part of the rows carry a size: once, few, many, or a class if the clone is expanded.

d_call	v_call	j_call	clone_size	cdr3_aa	cdr3_nt
-	TRBV7-3	TRBJ2-2	few	CASSLLSTGELFF	TGTGCCAGCAGCTTATTGAGCACCGGGGAGCTGTTTTTT
-	TRBV7-9	TRBJ2-3	-	CASSLGTHTDTQYF	TGTGCCAGCAGCTTAGGGACACACACAGATACGCAGTATTTT
TRBD1	TRBV6-5	TRBJ1-4	-	CASSVRTGAREKLFF	TGTGCCAGCAGTGTTCGGACAGGGGCGAGGGAAAAACTGTTTTTT
-	TRBV27	TRBJ1-1	-	CASSLRTRTEAFF	TGTGCCAGCAGTCTACGGACCCGGACTGAAGCTTTCTTT
TRBD2	TRBV5-1	TRBJ2-2	-	CASRTLAGSGTGELFF	TGCGCCAGCAGGACCCTAGCGGGATCGGGGACCGGGGAGCTGTTTTTT
-	TRBV28	TRBJ1-5	-	CASSLTDTIGNQPQHF	TGTGCCAGCAGTCTGACTGACACAATAGGCAATCAGCCCCAGCATTTT
TRBD1	TRBV5-6	TRBJ1-1	-	CASSLYQGAITEAFF	TGTGCCAGCAGCCTGTACCAGGGGGCAATTACTGAAGCTTTCTTT
TRBD1	TRBV6-5	TRBJ2-7	-	CASSPQGVYEQYF	TGTGCCAGCAGTCCGCAGGGGGTATACGAGCAGTACTTC
-	TRBV30	TRBJ2-2	-	CAWRNWAELFF	TGTGCCTGGAGGAACTGGGCGGAGCTGTTTTTT
-	TRBV4-2	TRBJ2-7	-	CASSQGLGRPEGIYEQYF	TGTGCCAGCAGCCAAGGGTTGGGGCGCCCAGAGGGCATCTACGAGCAGTACTTC
-	TRBV28	TRBJ1-4	-	CASSPPGQGLGKLFF	TGTGCCAGCAGTCCTCCGGGCCAGGGTTTAGGAAAACTGTTTTTT
-	TRBV29-1	TRBJ1-3	-	CSVEDPNTIYF	TGCAGCGTTGAAGATCCCAACACCATATATTTT
-	TRBV5-1	TRBJ2-3	-	CASSDRLSTDTQYF	TGCGCCAGCAGCGACAGGCTCTCCACAGATACGCAGTATTTT
-	TRBV7-2	TRBJ1-5	-	CASSPGWGGNQPQHF	TGTGCCAGCAGCCCGGGGTGGGGGGGCAATCAGCCCCAGCATTTT
-	TRBV13	TRBJ2-7	-	CASSLGGWGSSSYEQYF	TGTGCCAGCAGCTTAGGCGGTTGGGGTTCGAGCTCCTACGAGCAGTACTTC
TRBD1	TRBV5-4	TRBJ2-5	few	CASSPRTGEETQYF	TGTGCCAGCAGCCCCAGGACAGGGGAAGAGACCCAGTACTTC
-	TRBV19	TRBJ1-2	few	CASSIGGSDYGYTF	TGTGCCAGTAGTATAGGGGGCTCTGACTATGGCTACACCTTC
TRBD2	TRBV10-3	TRBJ2-5	-	CAISTSEETQYF	TGTGCCATTTCAACTAGCGAGGAGACCCAGTACTTC
TRBD1	TRBV6-6	TRBJ2-5	-	CATRLRIGTAQETQYF	TGTGCCACCCGTCTCCGAATTGGGACAGCCCAAGAGACCCAGTACTTC
TRBD1	TRBV19	TRBJ1-1	-	CASSGQGGNTEAFF	TGTGCCAGTAGTGGACAGGGAGGGAACACTGAAGCTTTCTTT
TRBD2	TRBV6-5	TRBJ2-7	-	CASSPPEAGGDEQYF	TGTGCCAGCAGTCCCCCCGAAGCGGGAGGTGACGAGCAGTACTTC
-	TRBV4-3	TRBJ2-7	-	CASSQEHNLYEQYF	TGCGCCAGCAGCCAAGAACACAACCTGTACGAGCAGTACTTC
-	TRBV28	TRBJ2-7	-	CASISGQSSYEQYF	TGTGCCAGCATCAGTGGACAGAGCTCCTACGAGCAGTACTTC
-	TRBV29-1	TRBJ1-2	-	CSVEGRGGNYGYTF	TGCAGCGTGGAAGGGAGGGGAGGGAACTATGGCTACACCTTC
-	TRBV2	TRBJ2-7	-	CASSEYQGSAYEQYF	TGTGCCAGCAGTGAGTACCAGGGATCGGCCTACGAGCAGTACTTC
TRBD2	TRBV14	TRBJ2-3	-	CASSLVAGGPTDTQYF	TGTGCCAGCAGCCTCGTAGCGGGAGGGCCTACAGATACGCAGTATTTT
-	TRBV5-1	TRBJ1-5	-	CASSGNSNQPQHF	TGCGCCAGCAGCGGGAATAGCAATCAGCCCCAGCATTTT
TRBD1	TRBV30	TRBJ1-5	-	CAWNLGAGGGNQPQHF	TGTGCCTGGAATCTTGGGGCAGGGGGCGGCAATCAGCCCCAGCATTTT
-	TRBV9	TRBJ2-3	-	CASAPGVTTDTQYF	TGTGCCAGCGCCCCGGGCGTAACCACAGATACGCAGTATTTT
-	TRBV27	TRBJ2-5	-	CASSSTSPYSTQYF	TGTGCCAGCAGTTCCACTAGTCCTTATTCCACCCAGTACTTC
-	TRBV20-1	TRBJ2-1	-	CSARGMEQFF	TGCAGTGCTAGAGGGATGGAGCAGTTCTTC
TRBD1	TRBV9	TRBJ1-6	-	CASSVGTGDSPLHF	TGTGCCAGCAGCGTCGGGACAGGGGATTCACCCCTCCACTTT
-	TRBV7-9	TRBJ1-2	-	CASSFPGQIYGYTF	TGTGCCAGCAGCTTTCCGGGGCAAATCTATGGCTACACCTTC
-	TRBV4-3	TRBJ1-2	-	CASSQEPDRPGYTF	TGCGCCAGCAGCCAAGAACCCGACAGGCCTGGCTACACCTTC
TRBD2	TRBV7-9	TRBJ2-3	-	CASSPQGGSTDTQYF	TGTGCCAGCAGCCCCCAGGGCGGGAGTACAGATACGCAGTATTTT
TRBD2	TRBV5-1	TRBJ2-1	-	CASSLGAGGAYNEQFF	TGCGCCAGCAGCTTGGGAGCGGGAGGGGCCTACAATGAGCAGTTCTTC
TRBD2	TRBV2	TRBJ2-3	-	CASSNILAVSTDTQYF	TGTGCCAGCAGTAACATTCTAGCGGTTAGCACAGATACGCAGTATTTT
-	TRBV7-2	TRBJ2-5	-	CASSLGGTQYF	TGTGCCAGCAGCTTAGGGGGGACCCAGTACTTC
TRBD2	TRBV10-3	TRBJ2-3	-	CAISTGLEGVTDTQYF	TGTGCCATCAGTACCGGACTAGAGGGAGTCACAGATACGCAGTATTTT
-	TRBV6-5	TRBJ2-3	few	CASSPQRYTDTQYF	TGTGCCAGCAGTCCCCAGCGTTACACAGATACGCAGTATTTT
-	TRBV28	TRBJ1-5	-	CASSLLGGDNQPQHF	TGTGCCAGCAGTTTGTTAGGGGGTGACAATCAGCCCCAGCATTTT
-	TRBV18	TRBJ1-1	-	CASSPRADTEAFF	TGTGCCAGCTCACCAAGGGCGGACACTGAAGCTTTCTTT
-	TRBV7-2	TRBJ2-2	-	CASSLRARTGELFF	TGTGCCAGCAGCCTCCGCGCGCGCACCGGGGAGCTGTTTTTT
-	TRBV5-4	TRBJ2-5	-	CASSLVGPEETQYF	TGTGCCAGCAGCTTGGTGGGGCCAGAAGAGACCCAGTACTTC
TRBD2	TRBV5-1	TRBJ2-5	-	CASSSGLAGQETQYF	TGCGCCAGCAGCAGCGGACTAGCGGGACAAGAGACCCAGTACTTC
-	TRBV28	TRBJ2-3	-	CASSLLGTTDTQYF	TGTGCCAGCAGTTTATTGGGCACCACAGATACGCAGTATTTT
TRBD2	TRBV7-9	TRBJ2-1	-	CASSPHLAGGGNEQFF	TGTGCCAGCAGCCCCCATCTAGCGGGAGGGGGCAATGAGCAGTTCTTC
-	TRBV28	TRBJ1-5	-	CASSLPGRGPQHF	TGTGCCAGCAGTTTACCGGGCCGGGGGCCCCAGCATTTT
-	TRBV5-4	TRBJ2-5	-	CASSRDNGETQYF	TGTGCCAGCAGCCGGGACAACGGGGAGACCCAGTACTTC
-	TRBV29-1	TRBJ2-5	-	CSVWSGGGETQYF	TGCAGCGTTTGGAGCGGAGGGGGGGAGACCCAGTACTTC
-	TRBV5-1	TRBJ2-1	-	CASSAGSGFLYNEQFF	TGCGCCAGCAGCGCAGGTTCCGGCTTTCTCTACAATGAGCAGTTCTTC